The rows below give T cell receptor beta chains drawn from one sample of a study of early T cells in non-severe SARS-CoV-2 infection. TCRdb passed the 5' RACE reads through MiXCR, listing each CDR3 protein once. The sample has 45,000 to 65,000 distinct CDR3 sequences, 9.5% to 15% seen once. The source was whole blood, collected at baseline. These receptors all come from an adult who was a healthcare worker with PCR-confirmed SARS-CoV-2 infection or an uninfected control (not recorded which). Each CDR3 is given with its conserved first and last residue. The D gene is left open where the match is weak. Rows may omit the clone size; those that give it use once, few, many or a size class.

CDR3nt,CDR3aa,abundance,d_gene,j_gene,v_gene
TGCAGTGCTAGAGGCCTTTTTAGTCGTGGGACTGAAGCTTTCTTT,CSARGLFSRGTEAFF,many,NA,TRBJ1-1,TRBV20-1
TGTGCCAGCAGTTTACGGGGCGCGGAAAGTCAGCCCCAGCATTTT,CASSLRGAESQPQHF,few,NA,TRBJ1-5,TRBV12-3/TRBV12-4
TGTGCCAGCAGTTTAGGTAGCGGGAGTTATCACGAGCAGTACTTC,CASSLGSGSYHEQYF,many,TRBD2,TRBJ2-7,TRBV27
TGTGCCAGCAGTTTGATGACAGGGGGAAACACTGAAGCTTTCTTT,CASSLMTGGNTEAFF,many,TRBD1,TRBJ1-1,TRBV28
TGTGCCAGCAGCCCCGGGACAGGGGGCGATGGAAACACCATATATTTT,CASSPGTGGDGNTIYF,few,TRBD1,TRBJ1-3,TRBV9
TGCAGTGCGTGGACTAGCGCGGGGGGGACCCAGTACTTC,CSAWTSAGGTQYF,few,TRBD2,TRBJ2-5,TRBV20-1
TGTGCCACCCTCGCCGACAGGAGCAATGAGCAGTTCTTC,CATLADRSNEQFF,few,NA,TRBJ2-1,TRBV6-5
TGTGCCAGCAGTTTAATCGGAGGACAGAGCTACGAGCAGTACTTC,CASSLIGGQSYEQYF,many,NA,TRBJ2-7,TRBV12-3/TRBV12-4
TGTGCCAGCAGGGGGACAGCCGGGATAATGAACGAGCAGTACTTC,CASRGTAGIMNEQYF,many,TRBD1,TRBJ2-7,TRBV12-3/TRBV12-4
TGTGCCATCAGTGTCCTAGCGGGTGGGGAGCAGTACTTC,CAISVLAGGEQYF,NA,TRBD2,TRBJ2-7,TRBV10-3
TGCAGCGGAGACAGGGGCGCTCTTTACAATGAGCAGTTCTTC,CSGDRGALYNEQFF,few,TRBD1,TRBJ2-1,TRBV29-1
TGTGCCAGCAGTTACTCGAACGTTCTAGAACTGTTTTTT,CASSYSNVLELFF,many,NA,TRBJ1-4,TRBV6-2/TRBV6-3
TGCAGTGCTACACAGGGACGGACTAGCACAGATACGCAGTATTTT,CSATQGRTSTDTQYF,NA,NA,TRBJ2-3,TRBV20-1